Listed below are T cell receptor beta chains from one sample, sequenced in a study of response to subunit inactivated influenza vaccine. TCRdb used MiXCR to reprocess the RT-PCR reads, holding one entry per CDR3 protein. Here the sample spans 450,000 to 550,000 distinct CDR3 sequences, about 25% being singletons. The sequences come from CD4+ T cells sorted from PBMCs, collected about 5 days after vaccination. These receptors all come from a man in his fifties or sixties who received an inactivated influenza vaccine. The CDR3 runs from the conserved cysteine through the conserved F or W. Fields, in order: clone size, D gene, J gene, V gene, CDR3 protein, CDR3 DNA. The D gene is left open where the match is weak. Rows give clone size only sometimes, using once, few, many, or a class for an expanded clone.

clone_size: few; d_call: NA; j_call: TRBJ2-1; v_call: TRBV19; cdr3_aa: CASSPLYSRGLGHEQFF; cdr3_nt: TGTGCCAGTAGCCCTCTTTACTCACGGGGCCTCGGCCATGAGCAGTTCTTC
clone_size: few; d_call: NA; j_call: TRBJ2-5; v_call: TRBV5-1; cdr3_aa: CASSPPRRETQYF; cdr3_nt: TGCGCCAGCAGCCCCCCCCGTAGGGAGACCCAGTACTTC
clone_size: few; d_call: NA; j_call: TRBJ2-1; v_call: TRBV6-2/TRBV6-3; cdr3_aa: CASRPETYNEQFF; cdr3_nt: TGTGCCAGCAGGCCAGAAACCTACAATGAGCAGTTCTTC
clone_size: NA; d_call: TRBD2; j_call: TRBJ2-1; v_call: TRBV20-1; cdr3_aa: CSARDGGRAWDEQFF; cdr3_nt: TGCAGTGCTAGAGATGGCGGGAGGGCCTGGGATGAGCAGTTCTTC
clone_size: few; d_call: NA; j_call: TRBJ2-2; v_call: TRBV12-3/TRBV12-4; cdr3_aa: CASSRDPGELFF; cdr3_nt: TGTGCCAGCAGTCGGGATCCCGGGGAGCTGTTTTTT
clone_size: NA; d_call: NA; j_call: TRBJ2-5; v_call: TRBV9; cdr3_aa: CASSTTGHSQETQYF; cdr3_nt: TGTGCCAGCAGCACCACCGGACACTCACAAGAGACCCAGTACTTC
clone_size: NA; d_call: NA; j_call: TRBJ2-7; v_call: TRBV4-3; cdr3_aa: CASSQDPGAESYEQYF; cdr3_nt: TGCGCCAGCAGCCAAGATCCGGGGGCCGAATCCTACGAGCAGTACTTC
clone_size: NA; d_call: NA; j_call: TRBJ2-1; v_call: TRBV6-2/TRBV6-3; cdr3_aa: CASWGLSNEQFF; cdr3_nt: TGTGCCAGCTGGGGCCTATCCAATGAGCAGTTCTTC
clone_size: few; d_call: NA; j_call: TRBJ2-5; v_call: TRBV5-1; cdr3_aa: CASRSGTNQETQYF; cdr3_nt: TGCGCCAGCAGGTCCGGGACAAACCAAGAGACCCAGTACTTC
clone_size: many; d_call: NA; j_call: TRBJ2-2; v_call: TRBV20-1; cdr3_aa: CSARPGYGTGELFF; cdr3_nt: TGCAGTGCTAGACCCGGATATGGGACCGGGGAGCTGTTTTTT
clone_size: NA; d_call: NA; j_call: TRBJ1-1; v_call: TRBV12-3/TRBV12-4; cdr3_aa: CASSLPWGPNTEAFF; cdr3_nt: TGTGCCAGCAGTCTCCCCTGGGGACCGAACACTGAAGCTTTCTTT
clone_size: NA; d_call: TRBD1; j_call: TRBJ1-2; v_call: TRBV20-1; cdr3_aa: CSARGPPLRGPNYGYTF; cdr3_nt: TGCAGTGCTAGAGGTCCCCCCCTCAGGGGGCCTAACTATGGCTACACCTTC
clone_size: few; d_call: NA; j_call: TRBJ1-4; v_call: TRBV5-1; cdr3_aa: CASSRSGGDEKLFF; cdr3_nt: TGCGCCAGCAGCCGTTCGGGCGGGGATGAAAAACTGTTTTTT
clone_size: few; d_call: NA; j_call: TRBJ1-6; v_call: TRBV5-1; cdr3_aa: CASSFDGANSPLHF; cdr3_nt: TGCGCCAGCAGCTTCGACGGAGCCAATTCACCCCTCCACTTT
clone_size: NA; d_call: NA; j_call: TRBJ2-1; v_call: TRBV4-1; cdr3_aa: CASSPLLGSYNEQFF; cdr3_nt: TGCGCCAGCAGCCCCTTATTGGGCTCCTACAATGAGCAGTTCTTC
clone_size: few; d_call: TRBD1; j_call: TRBJ1-2; v_call: TRBV28; cdr3_aa: CASRPNPGQGYGYTF; cdr3_nt: TGTGCCAGCAGACCCAACCCGGGACAGGGGTATGGCTACACCTTC
clone_size: NA; d_call: TRBD2; j_call: TRBJ2-3; v_call: TRBV11-2; cdr3_aa: CATSGGKLTFTDTQYF; cdr3_nt: TGTGCCACGTCGGGGGGTAAACTGACTTTCACAGATACGCAGTATTTT